One and the same sample provided the 6 T cell receptor beta chains below, sequenced in a study of blood T cells in healthy people across ages. A second PCR, run for roughly 7 to 12 cycles, used a sample-barcoded 5' primer plus a J-beta primer mix. TCRdb itself ran the 5' RACE reads through MiXCR, one entry per CDR3 protein. The sample includes some 370,000 distinct CDR3 sequences, about 55% of them seen just once. The material sequenced was blood. The receptors here all came from a man aged 55-75 years in good health.

The V call is TRBV20-1, the J call TRBJ2-1; 8 nucleotides align to TRBD2. V was clipped by 0 bases and J by 3 bases; unmatched bases: 10. The CDR3 sequence is 17 residues long. Germline CDR1 DFQATT, CDR2 SNEGSKA (reference sequence). The CDR3 reads CSARDPRSLAGYNEQFF. The CDR3 DNA is TGCAGTGCTAGAGATCCAAGGTCCCTAGCGGGCTACAATGAGCAGTTCTTC.

The genes are TRBV27 and TRBJ1-4; D is possibly TRBD1 (6 bases). The germline V gene encodes CDR1 MNHEY and CDR2 SMNVEV (reference sequence). This CDR3 region has 15 residues. Trimming shortened V by 4 bases and J by 1 base, and 10 bases separated the two germline ends. The CDR3 protein is CASSSQGLTNEKLFF. The CDR3 nucleotides read TGTGCCAGCAGTTCACAGGGTTTAACTAATGAAAAACTGTTTTTT.

This clonotype has a handful of counts. The rearrangement uses TRBV6-5 and TRBJ2-5; D might be TRBD2 (7 bases). Germline V gene sequence: CDR1 MNHEY, CDR2 SVGAGI. V lost 0 bases to trimming and J lost 5 bases, with 22 bases between them. CDR3 length equals 18 residues. This CDR3 reads CASSYSTSLRGGRETQYF. The CDR3, as DNA: TGTGCCAGCAGTTACTCGACGTCCCTTAGGGGGGGCCGGGAGACCCAGTACTTC.

This clonotype was observed a few times. The genes are TRBV10-1 and TRBJ2-3; weak D call: TRBD2 (5 bases). The germline V and J ends were trimmed by 3 bases and 0 bases, with 10 bases remaining between them. The CDR3 sequence is 15 residues long. Germline lookup yields CDR1 WNHNN and CDR2 SYGVQD (reference sequence). The CDR3 protein is CASSDGSLSTDTQYF. The CDR3 DNA follows: TGCGCCAGCAGTGATGGGAGCCTTAGCACAGATACGCAGTATTTT.

This clonotype was detected only a few times. The chain combines TRBV6-2 or TRBV6-3 with TRBJ1-6; perhaps TRBD1 as D (5 bases). Deletions cut 11 bases from V and 1 base from J, with 12 bases between. The V gene's germline CDR1 is MNHEY and CDR2 SVGEGT. This CDR3 is built from 14 residues. The CDR3: CAGGGGSYNSPLHF. The CDR3 nucleotides read TGTGCCGGCGGCGGGGGATCCTATAATTCACCCCTCCACTTT.

In DNA form, the CDR3 reads TGCAGTGCTAGCGGGACAGGGGGCCACTCCCAATACAATGAGCAGTTCTTC. Translation gives CSASGTGGHSQYNEQFF. This sequence joins TRBV20-1 and TRBJ2-1, with 12 bases lining up with TRBD1. The germline V gene encodes CDR1 DFQATT and CDR2 SNEGSKA (reference sequence). The CDR3 totals 17 residues. J gave up 4 bases and V 3 bases, and 10 bases lay outside the gene matches.